This T cell receptor (beta chain) is drawn from a study of control samples from healthy donors and cancer patients. Repertoires were generated with immunoSEQ multiplex PCR, while TCRdb's copy carries only in-frame clones and drops some. Of 150,000 to 200,000 clones listed, about nine tenths were seen once; the top ten hold around 1.5%. The CDR3 extends over 13 amino acids. Between the trimmed V and J ends, which lost 6 bases and 10 bases, there was a span of 13 bases. CDR1 is MNHEY and CDR2 is SVGEGT in the germline V gene. The sample comprised blood. The sequence was obtained from a woman in her 30s in good health. The J gene is TRBJ1-6, the V gene TRBV6-2 or TRBV6-3; TRBD1 is a possible D gene (6 bases). The CDR3 here is CASSSGTYSPLHF. The DNA for the CDR3 is TGTGCCAGCAGCTCCGGGACATACTCACCCCTCCACTTT.